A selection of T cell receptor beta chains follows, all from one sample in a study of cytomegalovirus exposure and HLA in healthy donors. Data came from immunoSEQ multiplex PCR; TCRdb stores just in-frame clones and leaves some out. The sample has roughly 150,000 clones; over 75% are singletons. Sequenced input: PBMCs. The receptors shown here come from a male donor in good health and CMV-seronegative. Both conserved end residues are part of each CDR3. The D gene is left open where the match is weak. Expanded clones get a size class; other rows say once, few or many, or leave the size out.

cdr3_nt: TGCGCCAGCAGCCAGACAGGGGGAAGCACTGAAGCTTTCTTT; cdr3_aa: CASSQTGGSTEAFF; clone_size: -; d_call: TRBD1; v_call: TRBV4-3; j_call: TRBJ1-1
cdr3_nt: TGTGCCAGCAGTGAGGGAGGGGCTAACTATGGCTACACCTTC; cdr3_aa: CASSEGGANYGYTF; clone_size: -; d_call: -; v_call: TRBV6-1; j_call: TRBJ1-2
cdr3_nt: TGTGCCAGCAGCCAACTGACCGGGAGGGATGACCACGAGCAGTACTTC; cdr3_aa: CASSQLTGRDDHEQYF; clone_size: -; d_call: TRBD2; v_call: TRBV4-2; j_call: TRBJ2-7
cdr3_nt: TGTGCCAGCAGCCGACAGGGAAATATTTACAATGAGCAGTTCTTC; cdr3_aa: CASSRQGNIYNEQFF; clone_size: -; d_call: TRBD1; v_call: TRBV11-3; j_call: TRBJ2-1
cdr3_nt: TGTGCCAGCAGTGCAGGGACAATTTATGGCAATCAGCCCCAGCATTTT; cdr3_aa: CASSAGTIYGNQPQHF; clone_size: once; d_call: -; v_call: TRBV27; j_call: TRBJ1-5
cdr3_nt: TGTGCCAGCAGCTCTACAGATACGCAGTATTTT; cdr3_aa: CASSSTDTQYF; clone_size: -; d_call: -; v_call: TRBV7-6; j_call: TRBJ2-3
cdr3_nt: TGCAGCGGGGGACAGGGCGAAAAACTGTTTTTT; cdr3_aa: CSGGQGEKLFF; clone_size: -; d_call: TRBD1; v_call: TRBV20-1; j_call: TRBJ1-4
cdr3_nt: TGTGCCAGCAGTGATCCGGGATACGAGCAGTACTTC; cdr3_aa: CASSDPGYEQYF; clone_size: -; d_call: -; v_call: TRBV6-1; j_call: TRBJ2-7
cdr3_nt: TGCGCCAGCAGCCAACTATTTGGAGTTTCTGGAGAGACCCAGTACTTC; cdr3_aa: CASSQLFGVSGETQYF; clone_size: -; d_call: -; v_call: TRBV4-3; j_call: TRBJ2-5
cdr3_nt: TGTGCCAGCCGATCCGGGACAGATACGCAGTATTTT; cdr3_aa: CASRSGTDTQYF; clone_size: -; d_call: -; v_call: TRBV25-1; j_call: TRBJ2-3
cdr3_nt: TGTGCCAGCAGTGGCCAGGTCAATGAGCAGTTCTTC; cdr3_aa: CASSGQVNEQFF; clone_size: -; d_call: -; v_call: TRBV6-1; j_call: TRBJ2-1
cdr3_nt: TGTGCCAGCAGTATCCGGTCCACCTACGAGCAGTACTTC; cdr3_aa: CASSIRSTYEQYF; clone_size: once; d_call: -; v_call: TRBV7-9; j_call: TRBJ2-7
cdr3_nt: TGTGCCAGCAGTCCAACCGTGACAGGGGCTCGGTACGAGCAGTACTTC; cdr3_aa: CASSPTVTGARYEQYF; clone_size: -; d_call: TRBD1; v_call: TRBV27; j_call: TRBJ2-7
cdr3_nt: TGTGCCAGCAGCGTAGGTGGAACTAGCGGGGGTTACAATGAGCAGTTCTTC; cdr3_aa: CASSVGGTSGGYNEQFF; clone_size: -; d_call: TRBD2; v_call: TRBV9; j_call: TRBJ2-1
cdr3_nt: TGTGCCAGCAGCCAAGGGACAGGACTAACTCTCTACGAGCAGTACTTC; cdr3_aa: CASSQGTGLTLYEQYF; clone_size: -; d_call: TRBD1; v_call: TRBV5-5; j_call: TRBJ2-7
cdr3_nt: TGTGCCAGCAGCTTCCTAGACAGAAGTTTTAACGAGCAGTACTTC; cdr3_aa: CASSFLDRSFNEQYF; clone_size: -; d_call: -; v_call: TRBV7-9; j_call: TRBJ2-7
cdr3_nt: TGTGCCAGCAGCCGCTTCACTCGAACCTACGAGCAGTACTTC; cdr3_aa: CASSRFTRTYEQYF; clone_size: -; d_call: -; v_call: TRBV11-2; j_call: TRBJ2-7
cdr3_nt: TGTGCCAGCAGCCTCGACACGTTCGGCACTGAAGCTTTCTTT; cdr3_aa: CASSLDTFGTEAFF; clone_size: -; d_call: -; v_call: TRBV7-2; j_call: TRBJ1-1
cdr3_nt: TGTGCCAGCAGCTTAGATGTAGCGGGGGCGATCATAGATACGCAGTATTTT; cdr3_aa: CASSLDVAGAIIDTQYF; clone_size: -; d_call: TRBD2; v_call: TRBV7-8; j_call: TRBJ2-3
cdr3_nt: TGCGCCAGCAGCTTTTCCCCAGGGACTAGCGGGGGGCCGGGGGAGACCCAGTACTTC; cdr3_aa: CASSFSPGTSGGPGETQYF; clone_size: -; d_call: TRBD2; v_call: TRBV5-1; j_call: TRBJ2-5
cdr3_nt: TGTGCCAGCAGACCACAGGGGTGGATTGAAAAACTGTTTTTT; cdr3_aa: CASRPQGWIEKLFF; clone_size: -; d_call: TRBD1; v_call: TRBV6-5; j_call: TRBJ1-4
cdr3_nt: TGTGCCAGCCGGAGTTATAGCAATCAGCCCCAGCATTTT; cdr3_aa: CASRSYSNQPQHF; clone_size: -; d_call: -; v_call: TRBV2; j_call: TRBJ1-5
cdr3_nt: TGCGCCTCTGGGACTGAGGAGTACAATGAGCAGTTCTTC; cdr3_aa: CASGTEEYNEQFF; clone_size: few; d_call: -; v_call: TRBV10-2; j_call: TRBJ2-1
cdr3_nt: TGCGCCAGCAGCCAAGACAGCGGGGGGGCTGGGGAGCTGTTTTTT; cdr3_aa: CASSQDSGGAGELFF; clone_size: -; d_call: TRBD2; v_call: TRBV4-1; j_call: TRBJ2-2
cdr3_nt: TGCAGCGTCGGTCGGGCTAGCAAAGATACGCAGTATTTT; cdr3_aa: CSVGRASKDTQYF; clone_size: -; d_call: -; v_call: TRBV29-1; j_call: TRBJ2-3
cdr3_nt: TGTGCCAGCTCACCAGGCAGGGGGAACACTGAAGCTTTCTTT; cdr3_aa: CASSPGRGNTEAFF; clone_size: -; d_call: -; v_call: TRBV18; j_call: TRBJ1-1
cdr3_nt: TGTGCCAGCTCACCAATACCCAGCTCCTATAATTCACCCCTCCACTTT; cdr3_aa: CASSPIPSSYNSPLHF; clone_size: once; d_call: -; v_call: TRBV18; j_call: TRBJ1-6
cdr3_nt: TGCGCCAGCAGCCAACGACAGGGTGAATCACCCCTCCACTTT; cdr3_aa: CASSQRQGESPLHF; clone_size: -; d_call: TRBD1; v_call: TRBV5-1; j_call: TRBJ1-6
cdr3_nt: TGTGCCAGCAGCTTAGGCGGGCAGGGGGCAAGGGAAAAACTGTTTTTT; cdr3_aa: CASSLGGQGAREKLFF; clone_size: -; d_call: TRBD1; v_call: TRBV7-9; j_call: TRBJ1-4
cdr3_nt: TGCGCCAGCAGTGAGTCGGGCAGGGGGCAGGGCTACACCTTC; cdr3_aa: CASSESGRGQGYTF; clone_size: -; d_call: TRBD1; v_call: TRBV10-1; j_call: TRBJ1-2
cdr3_nt: TGTGCCAGCAGTTACTCGGACAGTTGGGATCAGCCCCAGCATTTT; cdr3_aa: CASSYSDSWDQPQHF; clone_size: -; d_call: -; v_call: TRBV6-5; j_call: TRBJ1-5
cdr3_nt: TGTGCCAGCAGCTTTATGTCAGGCACTGAAGCTTTCTTT; cdr3_aa: CASSFMSGTEAFF; clone_size: few; d_call: -; v_call: TRBV5-6; j_call: TRBJ1-1
cdr3_nt: TGTGCCAGCACCAGGGGTAGCAATCAGCCCCAGCATTTT; cdr3_aa: CASTRGSNQPQHF; clone_size: -; d_call: -; v_call: TRBV6-1; j_call: TRBJ1-5
cdr3_nt: TGTGCCAGCAGTTACAGCCAGGGGGTCTATGGCTACACCTTC; cdr3_aa: CASSYSQGVYGYTF; clone_size: -; d_call: TRBD1; v_call: TRBV6-5; j_call: TRBJ1-2
cdr3_nt: TGTGCCAGCAGCTCTCCGCAGGGTAACTATGGCTACACCTTC; cdr3_aa: CASSSPQGNYGYTF; clone_size: -; d_call: -; v_call: TRBV7-2; j_call: TRBJ1-2
cdr3_nt: TGTGCCAGCAGCTTAGCCGGGTTTGGGACAGGGGAAAAACTGTTTTTT; cdr3_aa: CASSLAGFGTGEKLFF; clone_size: few; d_call: TRBD1; v_call: TRBV7-9; j_call: TRBJ1-4
cdr3_nt: TGTGCCAGCAGTTCGACTCAACGGGGTTTTAATGAGCAGTTCTTC; cdr3_aa: CASSSTQRGFNEQFF; clone_size: -; d_call: -; v_call: TRBV6-5; j_call: TRBJ2-1
cdr3_nt: TGTGCCAGCAGCCGACAGGGCCCTCGGGGCTACACCTTC; cdr3_aa: CASSRQGPRGYTF; clone_size: -; d_call: TRBD1; v_call: TRBV7-2; j_call: TRBJ1-2
cdr3_nt: TGTGCCAGCGGGGGGGGCCGGGTTTTAGATACGCAGTATTTT; cdr3_aa: CASGGGRVLDTQYF; clone_size: -; d_call: -; v_call: TRBV9; j_call: TRBJ2-3
cdr3_nt: TGTGCCAGCAGTGGCGGGGGCTCCTACAATGAGCAGTTCTTC; cdr3_aa: CASSGGGSYNEQFF; clone_size: few; d_call: TRBD2; v_call: TRBV11-2; j_call: TRBJ2-1
cdr3_nt: TGTGCCAGCCGCGTGGGAGTTCAGCTGTTTTTT; cdr3_aa: CASRVGVQLFF; clone_size: -; d_call: -; v_call: TRBV25-1; j_call: TRBJ2-2
cdr3_nt: TGCGCCAGCAGCCCCAGGACTAGCGGGGGCACAGGGTCCTACAATGAGCAGTTCTTC; cdr3_aa: CASSPRTSGGTGSYNEQFF; clone_size: -; d_call: TRBD2; v_call: TRBV4-3; j_call: TRBJ2-1
cdr3_nt: TGTGCCAGCAGCACAGGGTTTTCATCAGATACGCAGTATTTT; cdr3_aa: CASSTGFSSDTQYF; clone_size: -; d_call: -; v_call: TRBV11-2; j_call: TRBJ2-3
cdr3_nt: TGTGCCAGCAGCGCACCTCCGAGACTAGCGGTTTACAATGAGCAGTTCTTC; cdr3_aa: CASSAPPRLAVYNEQFF; clone_size: -; d_call: TRBD2; v_call: TRBV7-9; j_call: TRBJ2-1
cdr3_nt: TGTGCCAGTAGTCCACAGACAGGGAACACCATATATTTT; cdr3_aa: CASSPQTGNTIYF; clone_size: -; d_call: TRBD1; v_call: TRBV19; j_call: TRBJ1-3
cdr3_nt: TGTGCCAGCAGGACAGGGCTGGGAGAGACCCAGTACTTC; cdr3_aa: CASRTGLGETQYF; clone_size: -; d_call: TRBD1; v_call: TRBV2; j_call: TRBJ2-5
cdr3_nt: TGTGCCAGCAGCTTAGGGGGCAGGGGCTATGGCTACACCTTC; cdr3_aa: CASSLGGRGYGYTF; clone_size: once; d_call: -; v_call: TRBV7-9; j_call: TRBJ1-2
cdr3_nt: TGTGCCAGCAGGGGCTCCGGGACAGGGCACTACGAGCAGTACTTC; cdr3_aa: CASRGSGTGHYEQYF; clone_size: few; d_call: TRBD1; v_call: TRBV14; j_call: TRBJ2-7